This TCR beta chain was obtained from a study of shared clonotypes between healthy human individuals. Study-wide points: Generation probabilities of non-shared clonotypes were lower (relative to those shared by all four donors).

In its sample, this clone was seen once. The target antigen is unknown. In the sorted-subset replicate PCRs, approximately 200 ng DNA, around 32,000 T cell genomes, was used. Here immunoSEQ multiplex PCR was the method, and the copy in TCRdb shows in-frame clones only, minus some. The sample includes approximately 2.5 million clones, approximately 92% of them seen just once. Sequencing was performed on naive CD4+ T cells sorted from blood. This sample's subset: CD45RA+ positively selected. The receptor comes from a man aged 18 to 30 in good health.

The DNA of the CDR3 is TGCGCCAGCAGCCAAGATACAGTGGGGCTAGTTGGCGCAGATACGCAGTATTTT. Protein product: CASSQDTVGLVGADTQYF. This chain joins TRBV4-3 and TRBJ2-3, with a possible D match to TRBD1 (5 bases). Germline V CDR1 and CDR2: LGHNA, YSLEER. V was pared by 0 bases and J by 4 bases, with 20 bases between. The CDR3 is 18 residues long.